The next 13 T cell receptor beta chains were all read from a single sample in a study of CD8 T cells in ankylosing spondylitis. The study's findings and limits: There was a TCR beta motif, made of fewer than 10 highly homologous variants, that appeared characteristic of ankylosing spondylitis blood.

Their cognate antigens are unknown. In TCRdb, the 5' RACE reads were re-called with MiXCR into one record per CDR3 protein. The sample holds about 700,000 distinct CDR3 sequences, around 20% seen once. Sequencing input: blood, either unsorted or a sorted T cell fraction (not recorded which). Receptor source: a male donor with ankylosing spondylitis.

Only a few counts were recorded for this clonotype. This chain connects TRBV7-2 to TRBJ1-6; a weak D match, TRBD1 (6 bases). V was shortened by 3 bases and J by 7 bases, with 13 bases between the two germline ends. Germline loops: CDR1 SGHTA, CDR2 FQGNSA. There are 15 residues in the CDR3. CDR3 protein: CASSFLGHQNSPLHF. The CDR3 DNA reads as TGTGCCAGCAGCTTCCTGGGACACCAAAATTCACCCCTCCACTTT. The variable domain in full, completed from reference TRBV7-2 and TRBJ1-6, reads GAGVSQSPSNKVTEKGKDVELRCDPISGHTALYWYRQSLGQGLEFLIYFQGNSAPDKSGLPSDRFSAERTGGSVSTLTIQRTQQEDSAVYLCASSFLGHQNSPLHFGNGTRLTVT.

This chain connects TRBV12-3 or TRBV12-4 to TRBJ2-4; 7 nucleotides agree with TRBD2. The CDR3 is 13 residues long. J lost 14 bases, V lost 6 bases, and 13 bases had no gene match. The chain's CDR3 is CASRERDPGTEYF. CDR3 sequence (DNA): TGTGCCAGCAGGGAGCGGGACCCGGGAACTGAGTACTTC.

A single count supports this clonotype. The chain links TRBV6-1 to TRBJ2-5, with TRBD2 matching over 7 bases. The germline V gene encodes CDR1 MNHNS and CDR2 SASEGT. The CDR3 is 15 residues long. Unmatched junction bases numbered 10, after V lost 6 bases and J lost 3 bases. CDR3 residues: CASRPRGREEETQYF. The DNA of the CDR3 is TGTGCCAGCAGACCCCGCGGACGGGAGGAAGAGACCCAGTACTTC.

This clonotype occurred a few times. This rearrangement joins TRBV28 to TRBJ2-6, with 10 bases fitting TRBD1. Germline V gives CDR1 MDHEN, CDR2 SYDVKM. CDR3 length: 17 amino acids. J lost 4 bases, V lost 6 bases, and 9 bases had no gene match. CDR3 coding DNA: TGTGCCAGCAGAACCCCGGGACAGGGGACAGGGGCCAACGTCCTGACTTTC. This encodes CASRTPGQGTGANVLTF.

The chain employs TRBV7-9 and TRBJ1-1, with 7 bases aligning to TRBD1. Germline-derived CDR1 and CDR2 are SEHNR and FQNEAQ (reference sequence). Germline trimming cut 5 bases from V and 0 bases from J; bases unmatched to any gene: 12. The CDR3 runs 17 residues. The CDR3 DNA is TGTGCCAGCAGCCGCAGCCGGGGACAGCCAATGAACACTGAAGCTTTCTTT. It yields the protein CASSRSRGQPMNTEAFF. The complete variable domain, with remaining parts taken from reference TRBV7-9 and TRBJ1-1, reads DTGVSQNPRHKITKRGQNVTFRCDPISEHNRLYWYRQTLGQGPEFLTYFQNEAQLEKSRLLSDRFSAERPKGSFSTLEIQRTEQGDSAMYLCASSRSRGQPMNTEAFFGQGTRLTVV.

V and J are TRBV20-1 and TRBJ1-2; TRBD1 matches at 9 bases. Germline V gene data show CDR1 as DFQATT and CDR2 as SNEGSKA (reference sequence). J gave up 7 bases and V 6 bases, and 12 bases lay outside the gene matches. The length of the CDR3 is 14 residues. The CDR3 DNA reads as TGCAGTGCCCTGAGGACAGGGGTGTTTTCTGGCTACACCTTC. Translating it yields CSALRTGVFSGYTF.

The J gene is TRBJ1-2, the V gene TRBV5-5; D is ambiguous. Germline assignment: CDR1 SGHKS and CDR2 YYEKEE (reference sequence). The length of the CDR3 is 15 residues. Trimming cost V 4 bases and J 0 bases, with 13 bases left between them. CDR3 coding DNA: TGTGCCAGCAGCACCGGTTCTAGGGCTAACTATGGCTACACCTTC. Protein: CASSTGSRANYGYTF.

The gene calls are TRBV2 and TRBJ1-1; no definite D call. CDR3 length: 12 amino acids. Germline loops: CDR1 SNHLY, CDR2 FYNNEI. Trimming stripped 5 bases from V and 4 bases from J, with 8 bases between. As DNA, the CDR3 is TGTGCCAGCAGTATTGTGGGCACTGAAGCTTTCTTT. Residues: CASSIVGTEAFF.

This clonotype was seen only a few times. CDR3 DNA sequence: TGTGCCAGCAGTGCAACTAGAGCGGCGAGGGGCTCCTACGAGCAGTACTTC. Translated, it gives CASSATRAARGSYEQYF. The chain recombines TRBV25-1 with TRBJ2-7; the D gene could be TRBD1 or TRBD2 (5 bases each). The V gene's germline CDR1 is MGHDK and CDR2 SYGVNS. This CDR3 is 17 amino acids long. The V end was cut by 4 bases, the J end by 0 bases, with 19 bases between.

This clonotype was picked up a small number of times. This sequence joins TRBV10-3 and TRBJ1-1; D is undetermined. The CDR3 totals 14 residues. Germline loops: CDR1 ENHRY, CDR2 SYGVKD. V lost 6 bases, J lost 1 base, and 12 bases lay in between. The DNA for the CDR3 is TGTGCCATCAGCGGAGGAGGGCCGAACACTGAAGCTTTCTTT. Translated, it gives CAISGGGPNTEAFF.

The chain couples TRBV20-1 to TRBJ1-2, with D possibly being TRBD1 (5 bases). CDR1 DFQATT and CDR2 SNEGSKA come from the germline V gene (reference sequence). This CDR3 spans 15 amino acids. Trimming removed 3 bases from V and 4 bases from J, with 18 bases in between. CDR3 amino acids: CSASPSTDIIYGYTF. The CDR3 DNA follows: TGCAGTGCTAGCCCCTCGACAGATATAATCTATGGCTACACCTTC.

In its sample, this clonotype was seen a few times. V usage is TRBV4-1 and J usage is TRBJ2-7, with no clear D. The CDR3 has 15 amino acids. CDR1 is MGHRA, CDR2 YSYEKL, per germline. Trimming took 7 bases from V and 3 from J, leaving 19 bases between them. CDR3 loop: CASTYSPGRIYEQYF. In nucleotides, the CDR3 is TGCGCCAGCACCTATTCACCCGGACGGATCTACGAGCAGTACTTC.

This sequence joins TRBV9 and TRBJ2-7; D is undetermined. The CDR3 loop spans 14 amino acids. Trimming took 0 bases from V and 2 from J, leaving 9 bases between them. CDR1 is SGDLS, CDR2 YYNGEE, per germline. The CDR3 DNA reads as TGTGCCAGCAGCGTAGTTCCAGGTGCCTACGAGCAGTACTTC. This gives the protein CASSVVPGAYEQYF.